This TCR beta chain was identified during a study of T cells in Graves' hyperthyroidism and ophthalmopathy. The study's findings and limits: A model built on 13 V-J features separated ophthalmopathy from stable hyperthyroidism.

Amplification yielded TCR beta CDR3 regions, with RNA transcripts as the source. The HTBI primer set drove a first-round RT-PCR of the TCR CDR3. TCRdb recomputed calls from the multiplex PCR reads with MiXCR, one row per CDR3 protein. The data contain approximately 620,000 distinct CDR3 sequences, 15% to 20% of them singletons. The length of the CDR3 is 14 residues. The V gene's germline CDR1 is LGHDT and CDR2 YNNKEL (reference sequence). V was clipped by 2 bases and J by 8 bases; unmatched bases: 3. On this clonotype itself: Its antigen is still unknown.

The V and J genes are TRBV3-1 and TRBJ2-1; 10 bases are shared with TRBD1. Specimen: blood. This clonotype was obtained from a woman in her thirties or forties with Graves' ophthalmopathy. As DNA, the CDR3 is TGTGCCAGCAGCCAACTGGGGACAGGGGATGAGCAGTTCTTC. Translation: CASSQLGTGDEQFF.